Each of the 15 T cell receptor beta chains below was sequenced from the same sample in a study of identical twins. Using its own MiXCR run on the 5' RACE reads, TCRdb lists one record per CDR3 protein. In the table there are 300,000 to 400,000 distinct CDR3 sequences, around an eighth of which are singletons. This sample was also put to use in a study of yellow fever vaccine responses in identical twins.

Material: CD8+ T cells sorted from blood. These receptors all stem from a woman between 18 and 29 years old in good health.

This clonotype was recorded a few times. The chain joins TRBV2 to TRBJ2-1; 11 bases map to TRBD2. Germline assignment: CDR1 SNHLY and CDR2 FYNNEI. The ends lost 8 bases at V and 7 bases at J; junction bases unmatched: 7. The CDR3 is 14 amino acids. The CDR3 loop reads CASPLAGGGNEQFF. CDR3 in DNA: TGTGCCAGCCCCCTAGCGGGAGGAGGAAATGAGCAGTTCTTC.

There are a few counts of this clonotype. V and J are TRBV6-5 and TRBJ2-1; no clear D. CDR1 MNHEY and CDR2 SVGAGI come from the germline V gene. This CDR3 has 13 residues. With 0 bases removed from V and 9 bases from J, the gap between germline ends came to 9 bases. DNA of the CDR3: TGTGCCAGCAGTTACTCTCTAGGGTTTGAGCAGTTCTTC. This translates into CASSYSLGFEQFF.

This clonotype has more than one count but fewer than ten. The CDR3, as DNA: TGTGCCAGCAGCGAAGGGCCTAAGGGGATACACACCGGGGAGCTGTTTTTT. This codes for CASSEGPKGIHTGELFF. The chain combines TRBV7-9 with TRBJ2-2; TRBD1 is a possible D gene (5 bases). The CDR3 is made up of 17 amino acids. The germline V and J ends were trimmed by 5 bases and 3 bases, with 19 bases remaining between them. Germline V gene lookup returns CDR1 SEHNR and CDR2 FQNEAQ (reference sequence).

At least ten counts were recorded for this clonotype. This chain joins TRBV3-1 and TRBJ2-5; D perhaps matches TRBD2 (5 bases). The CDR3 has 13 residues. The germline V gene encodes CDR1 LGHDT and CDR2 YNNKEL (reference sequence). Trimming took 4 bases from V and 5 from J, leaving 11 bases between them. CDR3 loop: CASSPGAAETQYF. CDR3 sequence (DNA): TGTGCCAGCAGCCCCGGAGCGGCGGAGACCCAGTACTTC.

This clonotype was seen only a few times. This chain uses TRBV11-2 with TRBJ2-1; 7 nucleotides align to TRBD1. Per germline, CDR1 SGHAT and CDR2 FQNNGV. Trimming at V came to 8 bases and at J to 2 bases, leaving 15 bases not matched to a gene. The CDR3 covers 17 residues. The CDR3 bases are TGTGCCAGCCGCGGATCCCCCGGGACAGTGGCCTACAATGAGCAGTTCTTC. This encodes CASRGSPGTVAYNEQFF.

This chain links TRBV4-1 with TRBJ2-7; 7 nucleotides align to TRBD2. Germline values: CDR1 MGHRA, CDR2 YSYEKL. J lost 1 base, V lost 4 bases, and 7 bases had no gene match. The CDR3 spans 15 residues. CDR3 in amino acids: CASSPGLGESYEQYV. CDR3 DNA: TGCGCCAGCAGCCCCGGACTAGGGGAGTCCTACGAGCAGTACGTC.

This clonotype has only a few counts. The genes are TRBV7-9 and TRBJ2-1; no clear D. V shed 5 bases and J shed 4 bases, with 21 bases lying between them. CDR1 is SEHNR, CDR2 FQNEAQ, per germline (reference sequence). This CDR3 region has 17 residues. The CDR3 coding sequence is TGTGCCAGCAGCCCCCGAGCTGACAACCCCGCTTACAATGAGCAGTTCTTC. As protein: CASSPRADNPAYNEQFF.

This clonotype was detected only a few times. The genes are TRBV6-5 and TRBJ1-2; no firm D call. Per germline, CDR1 MNHEY and CDR2 SVGAGI. The V end was cut by 6 bases, the J end by 5 bases, with 10 bases between. This CDR3 has 12 residues. CDR3 residues: CASRDPGYGYTF. The CDR3 DNA reads TGTGCCAGCAGAGATCCCGGGTATGGCTACACCTTC.

The gene calls are TRBV2 and TRBJ2-1; 8 nucleotides align to TRBD1. V dropped 4 bases and J dropped 5; count of bases not matched to a gene: 7. The CDR3 consists of 15 residues. Germline values: CDR1 SNHLY, CDR2 FYNNEI. CDR3: CASSAGQGADNEQFF. In DNA, the CDR3 is TGTGCCAGCAGTGCCGGACAGGGTGCGGACAATGAGCAGTTCTTC.

The rearrangement joins TRBV2 to TRBJ2-1, with a tentative D call TRBD2 (6 bases). The CDR3 spans 14 residues. Germline V gene data show CDR1 as SNHLY and CDR2 as FYNNEI. The V end lost 7 bases, the J end lost 5 bases, and 15 bases lay between the germline ends. CDR3 amino acids: CASNERLGNNEQFF. In DNA form, the CDR3 reads TGTGCCAGCAACGAGAGACTAGGAAACAATGAGCAGTTCTTC.

V and J are TRBV28 and TRBJ2-7; 8 positions match TRBD2. There are 14 residues in the CDR3. Germline trimming cut 6 bases from V and 4 bases from J; bases unmatched to any gene: 8. CDR1 MDHEN and CDR2 SYDVKM come from the germline V gene. The CDR3 nucleotides are TGTGCCAGCAGCGGAGGCGGGAGGCGATACGAGCAGTACTTC. It specifies CASSGGGRRYEQYF.

There are a few counts of this clonotype. The chain is built from TRBV6-1 and TRBJ2-5; 8 bases line up with TRBD2. Trimming at V came to 2 bases and at J to 2 bases, leaving 16 bases not matched to a gene. Germline V gene data show CDR1 as MNHNS and CDR2 as SASEGT. The CDR3 runs 19 residues. DNA of the CDR3: TGTGCCAGCAGTGAACAACTTAATTCCGGGACTAGACCTCAAGAGACCCAGTACTTC. This translates into CASSEQLNSGTRPQETQYF.

The V gene is TRBV7-9, the J gene TRBJ2-7; D is uncertain. With 2 bases removed from V and 5 bases from J, the gap between germline ends came to 19 bases. The CDR3 has 16 residues. Germline values: CDR1 SEHNR, CDR2 FQNEAQ (reference sequence). The CDR3 DNA follows: TGTGCCAGCAGCTTAATCTTTCTCTTCTCGGGCAACGAGCAGTACGTC. The encoded protein is CASSLIFLFSGNEQYV.

The genes are TRBV2 and TRBJ2-2; D gene unclear. Germline V gene lookup returns CDR1 SNHLY and CDR2 FYNNEI. Trimming cost V 11 bases and J 5 bases, with 18 bases left between them. The CDR3 runs 14 residues. CDR3 nucleotides: TGTGCCTCACGTCCAGGTGTTATGACCGGGGAGCTGTTTTTT. It yields the protein CASRPGVMTGELFF.

This clonotype has a handful of counts. The chain recombines TRBV9 with TRBJ2-1, with 9 nucleotides matching TRBD2. The V segment lost 4 bases and the J segment 4 bases; nucleotides outside the gene matches: 9. This CDR3 has 16 residues. The V gene's germline CDR1 is SGDLS and CDR2 YYNGEE. DNA of the CDR3: TGTGCCAGCAGCACCGCGACTAGCGGATTATACAATGAGCAGTTCTTC. As protein: CASSTATSGLYNEQFF.